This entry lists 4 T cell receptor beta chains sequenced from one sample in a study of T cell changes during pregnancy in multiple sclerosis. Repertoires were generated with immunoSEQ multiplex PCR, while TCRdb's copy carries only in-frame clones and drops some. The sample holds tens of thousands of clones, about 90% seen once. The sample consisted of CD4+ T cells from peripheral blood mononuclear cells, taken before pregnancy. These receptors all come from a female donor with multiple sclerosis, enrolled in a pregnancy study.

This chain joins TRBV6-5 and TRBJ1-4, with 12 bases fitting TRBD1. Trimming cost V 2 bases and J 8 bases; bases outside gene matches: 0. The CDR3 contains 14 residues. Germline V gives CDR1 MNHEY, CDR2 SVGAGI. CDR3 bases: TGTGCCAGCAGTTACGGGACAGGGGGCGAAAAACTGTTTTTT. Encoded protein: CASSYGTGGEKLFF.

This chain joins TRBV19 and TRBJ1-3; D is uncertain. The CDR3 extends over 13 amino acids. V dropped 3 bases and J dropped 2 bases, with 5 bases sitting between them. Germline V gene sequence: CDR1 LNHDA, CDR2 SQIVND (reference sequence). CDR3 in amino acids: CASSIRAGNTIYF. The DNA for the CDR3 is TGTGCCAGTAGTATCCGGGCTGGAAACACCATATATTTT.

The CDR3 sequence is CASSLGTTGGSGKLFF. CDR3 DNA: TGTGCCAGCAGCTTAGGAACGACAGGGGGCTCGGGAAAACTGTTTTTT. The chain is built from TRBV7-2 and TRBJ1-4, with TRBD1 matching over 10 bases. V dropped 1 base and J dropped 10; count of bases not matched to a gene: 9. CDR3 length equals 16 residues. Germline-derived CDR1 and CDR2 are SGHTA and FQGNSA.

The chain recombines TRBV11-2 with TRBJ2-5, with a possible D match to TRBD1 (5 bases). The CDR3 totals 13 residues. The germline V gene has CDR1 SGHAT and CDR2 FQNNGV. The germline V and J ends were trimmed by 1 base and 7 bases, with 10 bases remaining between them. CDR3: CASSLVGQGTQYF. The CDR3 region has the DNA TGTGCCAGCAGCTTAGTAGGCCAGGGGACCCAGTACTTC.